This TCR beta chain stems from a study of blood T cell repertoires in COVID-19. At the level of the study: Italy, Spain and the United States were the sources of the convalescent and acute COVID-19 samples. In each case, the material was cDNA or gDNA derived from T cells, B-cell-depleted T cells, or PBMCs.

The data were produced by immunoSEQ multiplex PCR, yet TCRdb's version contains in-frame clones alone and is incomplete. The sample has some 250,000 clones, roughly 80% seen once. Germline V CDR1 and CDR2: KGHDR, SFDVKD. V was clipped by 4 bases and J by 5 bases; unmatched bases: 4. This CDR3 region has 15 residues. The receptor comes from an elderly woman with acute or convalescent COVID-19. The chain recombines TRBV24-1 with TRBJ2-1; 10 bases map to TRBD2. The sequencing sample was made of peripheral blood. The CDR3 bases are TGTGCCACCAGTGACCGTAGCGGGGGGCACAATGAGCAGTTCTTC. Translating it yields CATSDRSGGHNEQFF.